The present entry profiles one T cell receptor beta chain with its context. The CDR3 is 14 amino acids. Trimming removed 4 bases at V and 7 bases at J, with 11 bases between. Germline CDR1 is SNHLY and CDR2 is FYNNEI. The data stem from a study of CD8 T cells in Susac syndrome. When the RNA was reverse transcribed, random hexamers were used with an input of about 0.5 to 1 ug. MiXCR, run by TCRdb on the immunoSEQ multiplex PCR reads, gives a single entry per CDR3 protein. Here the sample spans 110,000 to 150,000 distinct CDR3 sequences, approximately 94% being singletons. The TCR comes from a human donor with Susac syndrome. Input material: CD4+ T cells from PBMCs. The J gene is TRBJ1-6, the V gene TRBV2, with D hard to call. CDR3 sequence reads: CASSVEVENSPLHF. The DNA for the CDR3 is TGTGCCAGCAGTGTTGAAGTGGAAAATTCACCCCTCCACTTT. Full variable domain (outside the CDR3, taken from reference TRBV2 and TRBJ1-6): EPEVTQTPSHQVTQMGQEVILRCVPISNHLYFYWYRQILGQKVEFLVSFYNNEISEKSEIFDDQFSVERPDGSNFTLKIRSTKLEDSAMYFCASSVEVENSPLHFGNGTRLTVT.